A single sample gave rise to the 8 T cell receptor beta chains below, sequenced in a study of blood T cell repertoires in COVID-19. The repertoire was sequenced with immunoSEQ multiplex PCR; TCRdb's copy has only in-frame clones and lacks some. The sample has around 200,000 clones; more than 80% are singletons. Sequencing was done on a sample of PBMCs or T cells enriched from blood (not recorded which). Receptors were obtained from a man younger than 45 who had recovered from COVID-19.

This rearrangement joins TRBV2 to TRBJ1-4; D not certain. Germline V gene data show CDR1 as SNHLY and CDR2 as FYNNEI. V gave up 2 bases and J gave up 5 bases, with 6 bases separating them. The CDR3 runs 13 residues. The CDR3 sequence: CASSEQENEKLFF. The CDR3 coding sequence is TGTGCCAGCAGTGAACAGGAAAATGAAAAACTGTTTTTT.

The count of this clone is one. The chain uses TRBV11-2 and TRBJ2-1; TRBD2 is a possible D gene (5 bases). The CDR3 totals 14 residues. CDR1 SGHAT and CDR2 FQNNGV come from the germline V gene. Trimming cost V 4 bases and J 6 bases, with 13 bases left between them. For the CDR3, the DNA is TGTGCCAGCAGCTCCCAAGGAGGCTCCAATGAGCAGTTCTTC. As protein: CASSSQGGSNEQFF.

The rearrangement uses TRBV5-1 and TRBJ1-5; 9 nucleotides agree with TRBD1. CDR3 length: 15 amino acids. Germline V lookup: CDR1 SGHRS, CDR2 YFSETQ. V lost 2 bases to trimming and J lost 5 bases; unmatched junction nucleotides: 5. CDR3 coding DNA: TGCGCCAGCAGCTTCACAGGGGGCGGGTATCAGCCCCAGCATTTT. This sequence encodes CASSFTGGGYQPQHF.

The chain has TRBV7-2 and TRBJ2-2; 7 nucleotides match TRBD1. Per germline, CDR1 SGHTA and CDR2 FQGNSA. The CDR3 runs 15 residues. J lost 1 base, V lost 1 base, and 0 bases had no gene match. This chain's CDR3 is CASSLGTGNTGELFF. Written as DNA, the CDR3 is TGTGCCAGCAGCTTAGGGACAGGGAACACCGGGGAGCTGTTTTTT.

This chain links TRBV19 with TRBJ1-2; TRBD1 matches at 8 bases. Germline assignment: CDR1 LNHDA and CDR2 SQIVND (reference sequence). The CDR3 runs to 15 residues. V was pared by 4 bases and J by 6 bases, with 10 bases of the junction left unmatched. CDR3 region: CASSTSRTGLNGYTF. CDR3 DNA: TGTGCCAGTAGTACCTCCCGGACAGGGTTGAATGGCTACACCTTC.

The chain uses TRBV5-1 and TRBJ1-2; 12 bases map to TRBD1. The CDR3 consists of 16 residues. Per the germline V gene, CDR1 is SGHRS and CDR2 is YFSETQ. The ends lost 6 bases at V and 4 bases at J; junction bases unmatched: 10. CDR3 residues: CASTPTGTGGFYGYTF. The CDR3 region has the DNA TGCGCCAGCACGCCGACCGGGACAGGGGGCTTCTATGGCTACACCTTC.

The V and J genes are TRBV7-9 and TRBJ2-1; 13 bases match TRBD2. CDR3 length: 15 residues. Losses at the gene ends were 1 base for V and 10 bases for J; bases not matched to a gene: 4. The V gene's germline CDR1 is SEHNR and CDR2 FQNEAQ (reference sequence). The CDR3 nucleotides read TGTGCCAGCAGCTTAGGGACTAGCGGGAGTGGGGAGCAGTTCTTC. It specifies CASSLGTSGSGEQFF.

V is TRBV4-3 and J is TRBJ2-6; TRBD1 is a possible D gene (5 bases). CDR3 length: 17 amino acids. Trimming cost V 1 base and J 0 bases, with 10 bases left between them. Germline V gives CDR1 LGHNA, CDR2 YSLEER. The CDR3 here is CASSQAAGLSGANVLTF. Here the CDR3 DNA reads TGCGCCAGCAGCCAAGCGGCAGGGCTCTCTGGGGCCAACGTCCTGACTTTC.